The 11 T cell receptor beta chains given below trace back to one sample, sequenced in a study of beta chain features in type 1 diabetes. Study-level points and caveats: TCRB CDR3s were moderately but significantly shorter in Type 1 diabetes patients in all four CD4+ subsets.

These TCRs are of unknown antigen specificity. Expressed TCRB transcripts were sequenced after all isolated RNA was converted to cDNA. Produced via immunoSEQ multiplex PCR; TCRdb's table is partial and in-frame only. This table has a few hundred thousand clones, 13% to 15% appearing once. The sample comprised naive CD4+ T cells from blood. The receptors were sampled from a young man with type 1 diabetes.

The chain combines TRBV28 with TRBJ2-7; TRBD2 might be the D (7 bases). CDR3 length: 14 amino acids. Per germline, CDR1 MDHEN and CDR2 SYDVKM. V shed 8 bases and J shed 7 bases, with 21 bases lying between them. CDR3 DNA sequence: TGTGCCAGCCGATCGCCCGGGGGGCGCAGGGAGCAGTACTTC. Translation: CASRSPGGRREQYF.

This clone came up a few times. The CDR3 region is CSVEKGTGGYEQYF. The CDR3 nucleotides are TGCAGCGTTGAAAAGGGAACAGGGGGCTACGAGCAGTACTTC. V is TRBV29-1 and J is TRBJ2-7, with 8 positions matching TRBD1. Losses at the gene ends were 2 bases for V and 3 bases for J; bases not matched to a gene: 6. Germline CDR1 and CDR2: SQVTM and ANQGSEA. CDR3 length equals 14 residues.

The chain couples TRBV19 to TRBJ2-1; TRBD2 agrees at 7 bases. After removal of 5 bases from V and 10 bases from J, the junction contained 5 bases not matched to a gene. The CDR3 is 12 amino acids. Germline V lookup: CDR1 LNHDA, CDR2 SQIVND (reference sequence). This CDR3 is CASSPHGGEQFF. CDR3 coding DNA: TGTGCCAGTAGTCCTCACGGGGGGGAGCAGTTCTTC.

This clone was detected only a few times. The chain is built from TRBV27 and TRBJ1-5; the D is unclear. Germline V CDR1 and CDR2: MNHEY, SMNVEV (reference sequence). This CDR3 spans 14 amino acids. The V and J ends lost 5 bases and 3 bases respectively, with 11 bases between them. For the CDR3, the DNA is TGTGCCAGCAGTCCTGCGGGGAACAATCAGCCCCAGCATTTT. It encodes CASSPAGNNQPQHF.

V usage is TRBV28 and J usage is TRBJ1-5; 9 nucleotides agree with TRBD1. V was pared by 5 bases and J by 7 bases, with 6 bases of the junction left unmatched. Per germline, CDR1 MDHEN and CDR2 SYDVKM. The CDR3 length is 14 residues. The CDR3 here is CASSPGTGPQPQHF. CDR3 DNA: TGTGCCAGCAGTCCCGGGACAGGGCCCCAGCCCCAGCATTTT.

V and J are TRBV7-9 and TRBJ2-3; TRBD2 agrees at 11 bases. V was pared by 6 bases and J by 2 bases, with 7 bases of the junction left unmatched. The CDR3 is 16 amino acids. From germline, CDR1 is SEHNR and CDR2 FQNEAQ (reference sequence). The CDR3 nucleotides read TGTGCCAGCAGTCCCGGGACTAGCGGAACCACAGATACGCAGTATTTT. This gives the protein CASSPGTSGTTDTQYF.

V is TRBV15 and J is TRBJ2-7; 7 bases align to TRBD2. CDR1 LNHNV and CDR2 YYDKDF come from the germline V gene (reference sequence). J was trimmed by 3 bases and V by 0 bases; bases with no gene match: 5. This CDR3 has 15 residues. In DNA form, the CDR3 reads TGTGCCACCAGCAGAGAATACGCTAGCGGCTACGAGCAGTACTTC. This codes for CATSREYASGYEQYF. Full variable domain (remainder filled in from reference TRBV15 and TRBJ2-7): DAMVIQNPRYQVTQFGKPVTLSCSQTLNHNVMYWYQQKSSQAPKLLFHYYDKDFNNEADTPDNFQSRRPNTSFCFLDIRSPGLGDTAMYLCATSREYASGYEQYFGPGTRLTVT.

This clone was seen more than once but under ten times. The J gene is TRBJ2-7, the V gene TRBV7-2, with D maybe TRBD1 (6 bases). V shed 5 bases and J shed 4 bases, with 18 bases lying between them. This CDR3 has 15 residues. Germline lookup yields CDR1 SGHTA and CDR2 FQGNSA. The CDR3 sequence: CASSPDRPTVYEQYF. The CDR3 DNA sequence: TGTGCCAGCAGCCCGGACAGACCCACAGTTTACGAGCAGTACTTC.

Only a few counts were recorded for this clone. V usage is TRBV10-3 and J usage is TRBJ1-2; tentatively, D is TRBD1 (6 bases). Germline CDR1 and CDR2: ENHRY and SYGVKD. The V and J ends lost 11 bases and 1 base respectively, with 14 bases between them. The CDR3 loop spans 13 amino acids. CDR3 amino acids: CAAGGSVNYGYTF. CDR3 sequence (DNA): TGTGCCGCGGGGGGCTCCGTTAACTATGGCTACACCTTC.

Of note for this clone: This specimen includes other DNA sequences encoding the same CDR3. The genes are TRBV11-2 and TRBJ1-2; 7 nucleotides align to TRBD1. Germline CDR1 and CDR2: SGHAT and FQNNGV. The CDR3 extends over 13 amino acids. V gave up 4 bases and J gave up 2 bases; unmatched junction bases: 1. In DNA, the CDR3 is TGTGCCAGCAGCTCGGACAGGAACTATGGCTACACCTTC. It translates to CASSSDRNYGYTF.

This clone was found once. The rearrangement uses TRBV18 and TRBJ2-1; no firm D call. The CDR3 is 15 amino acids. The V end was cut by 1 base, the J end by 7 bases, with 14 bases between. Germline values: CDR1 KGHSH, CDR2 LQKENI. The chain's CDR3 is CASSPRPSDQNEQFF. CDR3 nucleotides: TGTGCCAGCTCACCACGCCCCAGCGATCAGAATGAGCAGTTCTTC. The variable domain in full, with the rest retrieved from reference TRBV18 and TRBJ2-1, is NAGVMQNPRHLVRRRGQEARLRCSPMKGHSHVYWYRQLPEEGLKFMVYLQKENIIDESGMPKERFSAEFPKEGPSILRIQQVVRGDSAAYFCASSPRPSDQNEQFFGPGTRLTVL.